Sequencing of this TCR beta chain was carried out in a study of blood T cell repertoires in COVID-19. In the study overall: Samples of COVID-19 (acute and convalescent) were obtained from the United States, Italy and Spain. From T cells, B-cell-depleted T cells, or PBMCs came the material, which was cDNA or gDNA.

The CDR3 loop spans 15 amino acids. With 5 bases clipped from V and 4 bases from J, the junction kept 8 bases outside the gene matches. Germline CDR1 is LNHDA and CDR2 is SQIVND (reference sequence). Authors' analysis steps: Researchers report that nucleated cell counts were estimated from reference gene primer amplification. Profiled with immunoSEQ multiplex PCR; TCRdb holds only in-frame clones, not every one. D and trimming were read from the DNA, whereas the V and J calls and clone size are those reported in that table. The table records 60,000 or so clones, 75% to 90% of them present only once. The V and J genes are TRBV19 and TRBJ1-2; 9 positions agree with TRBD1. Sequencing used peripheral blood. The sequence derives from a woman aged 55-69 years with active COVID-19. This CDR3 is CASSVWDRVGYGYTF. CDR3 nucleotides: TGTGCCAGTAGTGTCTGGGACAGGGTTGGCTATGGCTACACCTTC.